The 14 T cell receptor beta chains in this list originate from one sample, sequenced in a study of memory CD4+ T cells and cytomegalovirus serostatus. Produced via immunoSEQ multiplex PCR; TCRdb's table is partial and in-frame only. Counted here are about 80,000 clones, 80% occurring once; the ten biggest clones make up roughly 0.85%. The sort gate was single viable CD3+CD4+CD8-CD45RO+ cells for memory CD4+ T cells. Material: memory CD4+ T cells from blood. The receptors stem from an adult in good health and CMV-seronegative.

This rearrangement joins TRBV4-1 to TRBJ2-7, with TRBD1 matching 9 bases. This CDR3 has 13 residues. Trimming removed 4 bases from V and 4 bases from J; junction bases left unmatched: 2. CDR1 is MGHRA and CDR2 is YSYEKL in the germline V gene. CDR3 in amino acids: CASSLGQGYEQYF. The CDR3 nucleotides are TGCGCCAGCAGCCTAGGACAGGGGTACGAGCAGTACTTC.

This clone appeared a single time. This chain links TRBV5-8 with TRBJ1-4; D remains ambiguous. Germline V lookup: CDR1 SGHTS, CDR2 YDEGEE. Trimming shortened V by 5 bases and J by 6 bases, and 8 bases separated the two germline ends. CDR3 length: 12 residues. In DNA, the CDR3 is TGTGCCAGCAGGAGACTGGATGAAAAACTGTTTTTT. This sequence encodes CASRRLDEKLFF. Full variable domain (remainder filled in from reference TRBV5-8 and TRBJ1-4): EAGVTQSPTHLIKTRGQQATLRCSPISGHTSVYWYQQALGLGLQFLLWYDEGEERNRGNFPPRFSGRQFPNYSSELNVNALELEDSALYLCASRRLDEKLFFGSGTQLSVL.

This chain links TRBV5-8 with TRBJ2-2; possible D gene TRBD2, 6 bases. Between the trimmed V and J ends, which lost 2 bases and 3 bases, there was a span of 17 bases. CDR3 size: 17 residues. Germline V gives CDR1 SGHTS, CDR2 YDEGEE. CDR3 DNA: TGTGCCAGCAGCTTTCCACTGGCGGGGTTGGACACCGGGGAGCTGTTTTTT. This sequence encodes CASSFPLAGLDTGELFF.

J is TRBJ1-2 and V is TRBV18; TRBD1 matches at 9 bases. This CDR3 has 16 residues. V dropped 3 bases and J dropped 4; count of bases not matched to a gene: 9. Looked up from germline, CDR1 is KGHSH and CDR2 is LQKENI. CDR3 in DNA: TGTGCCAGCTCACCGGTCCCGGGACAGGGCCTCTATGGCTACACCTTC. This codes for CASSPVPGQGLYGYTF.

The rearrangement links TRBV5-1 to TRBJ2-5, with D possibly called TRBD1 or TRBD2 (6 bases each). This CDR3 contains 15 residues. CDR1 and CDR2 (germline): SGHRS, YFSETQ. Between the trimmed V and J ends, which lost 3 bases and 3 bases, there was a span of 15 bases. CDR3 sequence: CASSSRGAAEETQYF. CDR3 coding DNA: TGCGCCAGCAGCTCAAGGGGGGCTGCGGAAGAGACCCAGTACTTC.

The CDR3, as DNA: TGTGCCAGCAGTTACTCCTCCTCGGAGTTCCATGGCTACACCTTC. Amino acids: CASSYSSSEFHGYTF. The gene calls are TRBV6-6 and TRBJ1-2; no definite D call. Germline-derived CDR1 and CDR2 are MNHNY and SVGAGI (reference sequence). This CDR3 region has 15 residues. The germline V and J ends were trimmed by 0 bases and 6 bases, with 14 bases remaining between them.

This clone was found once. The chain is built from TRBV27 and TRBJ2-7; the D is unclear. In germline, CDR1 is MNHEY, CDR2 SMNVEV (reference sequence). Trimming pared 8 bases from V and 3 bases from J, leaving 5 bases between. The CDR3 runs to 10 residues. In nucleotides, the CDR3 is TGTGCCAGCGGGGTCTACGAGCAGTACTTC. Residues: CASGVYEQYF.

V gene TRBV7-2 combines with J gene TRBJ2-5; D is unresolved. Germline values: CDR1 SGHTA, CDR2 FQGNSA. This CDR3 contains 15 residues. V lost 1 base and J 1 base, leaving 10 bases between the germline ends. As DNA, the CDR3 is TGTGCCAGCAGCTTAGGGATCGGCAGCCAAGAGACCCAGTACTTC. This translates into CASSLGIGSQETQYF.

This sequence joins TRBV10-1 and TRBJ2-6; D is ambiguous. CDR1 and CDR2 from the germline V gene are WNHNN and SYGVQD (reference sequence). The CDR3 loop spans 13 amino acids. Trimming removed 5 bases at V and 0 bases at J, with 2 bases between. CDR3 residues: CASSFSGANVLTF. For the CDR3, the DNA is TGCGCCAGCAGTTTCTCTGGGGCCAACGTCCTGACTTTC.

This sequence joins TRBV7-9 and TRBJ1-1, with D possibly matching TRBD1 (6 bases). This CDR3 region has 13 residues. Germline CDR1 and CDR2: SEHNR and FQNEAQ (reference sequence). V was trimmed by 5 bases and J by 2 bases, leaving 9 bases between them. The CDR3 protein is CASSRTVNTEAFF. CDR3 DNA sequence: TGTGCCAGCAGCCGGACAGTCAACACTGAAGCTTTCTTT.

The chain is built from TRBV7-9 and TRBJ2-1; the D gene is possibly TRBD2 (6 bases). The V end was cut by 0 bases, the J end by 7 bases, with 19 bases between. CDR3 length equals 17 residues. CDR1 and CDR2 (germline): SEHNR, FQNEAQ (reference sequence). This chain's CDR3 is CASSLASAGPRGNEQFF. In DNA, the CDR3 is TGTGCCAGCAGCTTAGCTTCGGCGGGGCCTCGTGGGAATGAGCAGTTCTTC.

Concerning this clone itself: The sample has other DNA sequences that encode this CDR3 too. The chain joins TRBV9 to TRBJ2-3; TRBD2 aligns across 11 bases. Germline V gives CDR1 SGDLS, CDR2 YYNGEE. CDR3 length equals 17 residues. J lost 0 bases, V lost 1 base, and 4 bases had no gene match. DNA for the CDR3: TGTGCCAGCAGCGTAACTAGCGGGGGCGCTAGCACAGATACGCAGTATTTT. Protein: CASSVTSGGASTDTQYF.

This CDR3 reads CASSVVEHTLMNTEAFF. DNA of the CDR3: TGTGCCAGCAGCGTAGTTGAACACACCCTCATGAACACTGAAGCTTTCTTT. V is TRBV9 and J is TRBJ1-1; D call uncertain. CDR3 length: 17 residues. The germline V gene has CDR1 SGDLS and CDR2 YYNGEE. V was cut by 0 bases and J by 0 bases, with 15 bases left in between. Together with reference TRBV9 and TRBJ1-1, the CDR3 gives the full variable domain: DSGVTQTPKHLITATGQRVTLRCSPRSGDLSVYWYQQSLDQGLQFLIQYYNGEERAKGNILERFSAQQFPDLHSELNLSSLELGDSALYFCASSVVEHTLMNTEAFFGQGTRLTVV.

The V and J genes are TRBV5-1 and TRBJ1-1, with 8 bases identical to TRBD1. CDR3 size: 13 residues. Germline V gene sequence: CDR1 SGHRS, CDR2 YFSETQ. Germline trimming cut 6 bases from V and 4 bases from J; bases unmatched to any gene: 5. CDR3 bases: TGCGCCAGCACCCGAGGACAGGGCACTGAAGCTTTCTTT. Amino acid sequence: CASTRGQGTEAFF.